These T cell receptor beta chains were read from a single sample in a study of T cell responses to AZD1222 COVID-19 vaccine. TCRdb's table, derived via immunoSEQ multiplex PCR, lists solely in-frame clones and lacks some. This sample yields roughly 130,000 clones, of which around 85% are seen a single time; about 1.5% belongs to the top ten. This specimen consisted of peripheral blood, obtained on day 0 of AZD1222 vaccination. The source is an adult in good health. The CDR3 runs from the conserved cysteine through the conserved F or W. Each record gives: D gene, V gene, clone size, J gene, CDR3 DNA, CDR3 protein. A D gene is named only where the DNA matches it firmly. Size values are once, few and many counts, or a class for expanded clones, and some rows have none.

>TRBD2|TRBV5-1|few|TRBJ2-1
TGCGCCAGCAGCCCCCGGGAGGGCCTGAACAATGAGCAGTTCTTC
CASSPREGLNNEQFF
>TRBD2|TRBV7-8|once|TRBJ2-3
TGTGCCAGCAGCTTGTTGGTAGCGGGGGCAGATACGCAGTATTTT
CASSLLVAGADTQYF
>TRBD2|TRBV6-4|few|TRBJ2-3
TGTGCCAGCAGTGGGGGGACTAGCAGCGCAGATACGCAGTATTTT
CASSGGTSSADTQYF
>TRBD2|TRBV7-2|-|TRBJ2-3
TGTGCCAGCAGCTTAGGGGGATTAGCGGGAGGGACAGATACGCAGTATTTT
CASSLGGLAGGTDTQYF
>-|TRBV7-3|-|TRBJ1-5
TGTGCCAGCAGCTTAGATCCGGGTCAGCCCCAGCATTTT
CASSLDPGQPQHF
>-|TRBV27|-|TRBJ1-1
TGTGCCAGTCATAGCGACACTGAAGCTTTCTTT
CASHSDTEAFF
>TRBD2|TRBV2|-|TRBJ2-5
TGTGCCAGCAGTGTAACGGGGGGCCAAGAGACCCAGTACTTC
CASSVTGGQETQYF
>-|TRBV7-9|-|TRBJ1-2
TGTGCCAGCAGCTTAAGGGAAATAAATGGCTACACCTTC
CASSLREINGYTF
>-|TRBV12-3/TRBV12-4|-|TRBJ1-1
TGTGCCAGCAGTTTAGTGGGGTTAGCTTTCTTT
CASSLVGLAFF
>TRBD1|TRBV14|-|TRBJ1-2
TGTGCCAGCAGCCCCGGACAGGGGGCACATGGCTACACCTTC
CASSPGQGAHGYTF
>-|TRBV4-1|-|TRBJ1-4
TGCGCCAGCAATCCCGGTAATGAAAAACTGTTTTTT
CASNPGNEKLFF
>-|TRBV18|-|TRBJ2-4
TGTGCCAGCTCAATCGGGAACATTCAGTACTTC
CASSIGNIQYF
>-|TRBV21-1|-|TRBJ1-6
TGTGCCAGCAGACCCGACAGGGGTCGGTCACCCCTCCACTTT
CASRPDRGRSPLHF
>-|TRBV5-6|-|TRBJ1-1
TGTGCCAGCAACCTAGGGGGAACTGAAGCTTTCTTT
CASNLGGTEAFF
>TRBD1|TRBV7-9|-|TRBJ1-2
TGTGCCAGCAGCTTACAGGCGGCAGGGGGCTTCTATGGCTACACCTTC
CASSLQAAGGFYGYTF
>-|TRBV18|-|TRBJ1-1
TGTGCCAGCTCACCCGACCTAGCGACTGAAGCTTTCTTT
CASSPDLATEAFF
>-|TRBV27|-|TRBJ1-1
TGTGCCAGCAGTCTCCAGGGGTACACTGAAGCTTTCTTT
CASSLQGYTEAFF
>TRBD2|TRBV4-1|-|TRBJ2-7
TGCGCCAGCAGCCCCGGGAGGGCCAACGACGAGCAGTACTTC
CASSPGRANDEQYF
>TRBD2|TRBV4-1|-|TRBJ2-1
TGCGCCAGCAGCCTTGGACTAGCGGGGGGGCCCAGGGGCAATGAGCAGTTCTTC
CASSLGLAGGPRGNEQFF
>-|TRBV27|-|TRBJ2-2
TGTGCCAGCAGCATGCATCAGGGAGGCACCGGGGAGCTGTTTTTT
CASSMHQGGTGELFF
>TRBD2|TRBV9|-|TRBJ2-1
TGTGCCAGCAGCGTAGCAGCGGGAGTTCGAAATGAGCAGTTCTTC
CASSVAAGVRNEQFF
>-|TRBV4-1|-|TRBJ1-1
TGCGCCAGCAGCCAACCCTGGGATGGGAACACTGAAGCTTTCTTT
CASSQPWDGNTEAFF
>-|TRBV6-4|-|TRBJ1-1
TGTGCCAGCAGTGACGGCAGGGCGGGCACTGAAGCTTTCTTT
CASSDGRAGTEAFF
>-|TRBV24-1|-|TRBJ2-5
TGTGCCACCAGTGATTTCCCGGGACTCTCCGAGGAGACCCAGTACTTC
CATSDFPGLSEETQYF
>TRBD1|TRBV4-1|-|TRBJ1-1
TGCGCCAGCAGCCACCTACAGGGGCCTGAAGCTTTCTTT
CASSHLQGPEAFF
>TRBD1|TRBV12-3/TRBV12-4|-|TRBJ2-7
TGTGCCAGCGGGACAGAAGAAATAGTCGAGCAGTACTTC
CASGTEEIVEQYF
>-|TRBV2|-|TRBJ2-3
TGTGCCAGCAGGATGCAGGGGACCAGCACAGATACGCAGTATTTT
CASRMQGTSTDTQYF
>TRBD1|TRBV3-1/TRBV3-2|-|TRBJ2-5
TGTGCCAGCAGGCGCATTACAGGGGGGAGTGTGGAAGAGACCCAGTACTTC
CASRRITGGSVEETQYF
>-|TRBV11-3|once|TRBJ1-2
TGTGCCAGCAGCCCGACGGCGAACTATGGCTACACCTTC
CASSPTANYGYTF
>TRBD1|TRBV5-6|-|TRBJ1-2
TGTGCCAGCAGCCAAGGGACAGGGGGTTATGGCTACACCTTC
CASSQGTGGYGYTF
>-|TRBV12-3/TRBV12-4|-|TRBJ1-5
TGTGCCAGCAGCGAGGACAGCCGGCCCCAGCATTTT
CASSEDSRPQHF
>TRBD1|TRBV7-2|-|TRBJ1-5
TGTGCCAGCAGCTTAGGGGGACAGGGCCAGCCCCAGCATTTT
CASSLGGQGQPQHF
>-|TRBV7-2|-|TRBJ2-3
TGTGCCAGCAGCTTAGGGCGGGATACGCAGTATTTT
CASSLGRDTQYF